These 4 T cell receptor beta chains share one sample of origin, sequenced in a study of human T cells and chemical hapten exposure. Time point given: patch test 3, about 24 weeks after DPC sensitization. Noted treatment: therapeutic diphenylcyclopropenone sensitization with weekly scalp DPC. TCRdb re-derived calls from the RACE reads in MiXCR, one entry per CDR3 protein. The sample includes tens of thousands of distinct CDR3 sequences, approximately 10% seen only once; the top ten take about 3.5%. This material consisted of whole blood, taken in connection with sensitization to the hapten diphenylcyclopropenone (DPC). The source is a woman in her forties or fifties with alopecia areata. Some clones in this sample may be carry-over from other donors' samples.

This chain links TRBV28 with TRBJ2-2; a possible D gene is TRBD2 (6 bases). The CDR3 covers 17 residues. Trimming pared 4 bases from V and 5 bases from J, leaving 20 bases between. In germline, CDR1 is MDHEN, CDR2 SYDVKM. CDR3 protein: CASSSVLTGTPTGELFF. CDR3 coding DNA: TGTGCCAGCAGTTCCGTACTCACCGGGACTCCAACCGGGGAGCTGTTTTTT.

This rearrangement joins TRBV7-9 to TRBJ1-2, with D unclear. Deletions cut 0 bases from V and 8 bases from J, with 13 bases between. The CDR3 is made up of 14 amino acids. CDR1 is SEHNR, CDR2 FQNEAQ, per germline (reference sequence). The CDR3 DNA is TGTGCCAGCAGCTTAGCAGCGGCTCTATACGGCTACACCTTC. Translating gives CASSLAAALYGYTF.

This clonotype was seen ten or more times. The chain carries TRBV3-1 and TRBJ2-3; unclear D gene. This CDR3 region has 15 residues. Trimming removed 8 bases from V and 11 bases from J, with 26 bases in between. Germline CDR1 reads LGHDT; CDR2 reads YNNKEL (reference sequence). CDR3 sequence: CASGEGLAAGTVQYF. CDR3 coding DNA: TGTGCCAGCGGGGAAGGGCTGGCCGCCGGCACGGTGCAGTATTTT.

The rearrangement joins TRBV7-9 to TRBJ2-5, with D possibly TRBD2 on 5 matching bases. Trimming took off 6 bases at V and 2 bases at J, with 13 bases between the two ends. The germline V gene encodes CDR1 SEHNR and CDR2 FQNEAQ (reference sequence). This CDR3 is 14 amino acids long. The CDR3 sequence is CASSYSSGQETQYF. The CDR3 nucleotides read TGTGCCAGCAGTTATTCCAGCGGTCAAGAGACCCAGTACTTC.